This TCR beta chain was documented in a study of STAT5B mutations in CD4+ large granular lymphocyte leukemia. This CDR3 region has 15 residues. Trimming removed 7 bases from V and 2 bases from J; junction bases left unmatched: 9. Looked up from germline, CDR1 is SGHDT and CDR2 is YYEEEE. This clone was seen only once. The data were produced by immunoSEQ multiplex PCR, yet TCRdb's version contains in-frame clones alone and is incomplete. The table lists approximately 23,000 clones, roughly 79% of them singletons. This rearrangement joins TRBV5-6 to TRBJ2-1; TRBD1 aligns across 7 bases. Sequencing input: CD4+ T cells from blood buffy coats. This TCR derives from a human donor in good health. Here the CDR3 reads CASREGGAPYNEQFF. The CDR3 coding sequence is TGTGCCAGCCGAGAAGGGGGCGCTCCCTACAATGAGCAGTTCTTC.